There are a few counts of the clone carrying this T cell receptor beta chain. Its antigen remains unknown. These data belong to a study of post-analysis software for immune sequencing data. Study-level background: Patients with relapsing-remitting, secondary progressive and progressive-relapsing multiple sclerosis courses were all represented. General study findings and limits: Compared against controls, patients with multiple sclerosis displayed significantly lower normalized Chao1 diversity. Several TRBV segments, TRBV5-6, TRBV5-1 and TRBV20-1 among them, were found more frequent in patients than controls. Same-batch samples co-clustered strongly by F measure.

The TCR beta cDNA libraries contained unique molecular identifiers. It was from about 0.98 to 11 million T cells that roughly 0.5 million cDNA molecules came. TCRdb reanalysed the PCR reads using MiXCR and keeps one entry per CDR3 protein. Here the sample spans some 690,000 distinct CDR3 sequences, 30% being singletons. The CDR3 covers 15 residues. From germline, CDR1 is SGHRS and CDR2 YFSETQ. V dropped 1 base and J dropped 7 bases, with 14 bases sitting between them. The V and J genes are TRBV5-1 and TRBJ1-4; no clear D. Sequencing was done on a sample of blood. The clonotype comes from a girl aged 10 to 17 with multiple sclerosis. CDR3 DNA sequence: TGCGCCAGCAGCTTGTCGACCGCCAGAGTTGAAAAACTGTTTTTT. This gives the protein CASSLSTARVEKLFF.